This entry lists 8 T cell receptor beta chains sequenced from one sample in a study of T cells after yellow fever vaccination. TCRdb fed the 5' RACE reads into MiXCR, producing one record per CDR3 protein. The sample yields about 310,000 distinct CDR3 sequences, more than 3% seen once. The sample in question was PBMCs, obtained on the day of the yellow fever booster vaccination. The receptors were sampled from a man in his late teens or twenties who received the YFV17D yellow fever vaccine.

This clonotype has a handful of counts. The chain is built from TRBV6-6 and TRBJ1-1; D is uncertain. The CDR3 contains 15 residues. Germline V gene data show CDR1 as MNHNY and CDR2 as SVGAGI (reference sequence). V was pared by 8 bases and J by 4 bases, with 20 bases between. The CDR3 loop is CASPPPGREVTEAFF. The CDR3 region has the DNA TGTGCCAGCCCTCCCCCGGGAAGAGAGGTCACTGAAGCTTTCTTT.

Many counts were recorded for this clonotype. The germline gene is not matched at one end of the junction; a read error may be the cause. The rearrangement links TRBV6-2 or TRBV6-3 to TRBJ1-5; D is uncertain. The CDR3 runs to 13 residues. Germline V gives CDR1 MNHEY, CDR2 SVGEGT. CDR3 nucleotides: TGTGCCAGCGGTTACACGGCGTATCAGCCCCAGCATTTT. Encoded protein: CASGYTAYQPQHF.

This clonotype has ten or more counts. The genes are TRBV7-3 and TRBJ2-6; no clear D gene. Germline CDR1 is SGHTA and CDR2 is FQGTGA. This CDR3 has 15 amino acids. Trimming took off 0 bases at V and 1 base at J, with 4 bases between the two ends. This chain's CDR3 is CASSLTFSGANVLTF. DNA of the CDR3: TGTGCCAGCAGCTTAACTTTTTCTGGGGCCAACGTCCTGACTTTC.

This clonotype was detected ten times or more. V is TRBV28 and J is TRBJ1-4; D gene unclear. The V gene lost 1 base and the J gene lost 12 bases, with 9 bases spanning the gap. Germline V gene data show CDR1 as MDHEN and CDR2 as SYDVKM. The CDR3 spans 12 residues. As DNA, the CDR3 is TGTGCCAGCAGTTTATCCCTGGGAGAACTGTTTTTT. Translated: CASSLSLGELFF.

This clonotype came up many times. This chain joins TRBV20-1 and TRBJ1-3; no clear D. Deletions cut 8 bases from V and 7 bases from J, with 18 bases between. There are 13 residues in the CDR3. Germline-derived CDR1 and CDR2 are DFQATT and SNEGSKA (reference sequence). The CDR3 sequence: CSLLEIGSNTIYF. CDR3 nucleotides: TGCAGTCTTTTAGAGATTGGCTCGAACACCATATATTTT.

This clonotype has only a few counts. A much larger clonotype is one base distant, so this may be a read error. The V and J genes are TRBV6-6 and TRBJ1-1; no clear D gene. CDR3 length: 12 residues. V was pared by 2 bases and J by 4 bases, with 5 bases between. Germline-derived CDR1 and CDR2 are MNHNY and SVGAGI (reference sequence). CDR3 bases: TGTGCCAGCAGTTACGGGAGCACTGAAGCTTTCTTT. Residues: CASSYGSTEAFF.

The chain uses TRBV7-8 and TRBJ1-4; D is unresolved. Germline loops: CDR1 SGHVS, CDR2 FQNEAQ. The V end was cut by 2 bases, the J end by 4 bases, with 14 bases between. The CDR3 has 16 amino acids. The CDR3 spells CASSLTRYGHNEKLFF. The CDR3 DNA follows: TGTGCCAGCAGCTTAACCCGGTACGGCCATAATGAAAAACTGTTTTTT.

This clonotype was observed many times. This rearrangement joins TRBV28 to TRBJ1-5; a weak D match, TRBD1 (6 bases). The germline V gene has CDR1 MDHEN and CDR2 SYDVKM. V lost 7 bases and J lost 3, with 16 bases in between. This CDR3 comprises 15 residues. This chain's CDR3 is CASTGQITYNQPQHF. CDR3 sequence (DNA): TGTGCCAGCACCGGACAGATTACTTACAATCAGCCCCAGCATTTT.